This T cell receptor (beta chain) appears in the sequencing data of a study of T cells in Graves' hyperthyroidism and ophthalmopathy. The table lists this clonotype with many counts. TCR beta CDR3 regions were amplified from RNA. First-round RT-PCR of the TCR CDR3 relied on the HTBI primer set. TCRdb reprocessed the multiplex PCR reads with MiXCR, giving one entry per CDR3 protein. Of about 480,000 distinct CDR3 sequences in the sample, around a quarter were seen once. Germline V lookup: CDR1 GTSNPN, CDR2 SVGIG (reference sequence). The CDR3 is 15 residues long. Germline trimming cut 2 bases from V and 4 bases from J; bases unmatched to any gene: 9.

Sequenced input: blood. This receptor was taken from a woman in her twenties or thirties with Graves' ophthalmopathy. The rearrangement uses TRBV30 and TRBJ1-2; 8 bases map to TRBD1. CDR3 residues: CAWSFAGGKSYGYTF. CDR3 bases: TGTGCCTGGAGTTTTGCAGGGGGCAAGTCCTATGGCTACACCTTC.